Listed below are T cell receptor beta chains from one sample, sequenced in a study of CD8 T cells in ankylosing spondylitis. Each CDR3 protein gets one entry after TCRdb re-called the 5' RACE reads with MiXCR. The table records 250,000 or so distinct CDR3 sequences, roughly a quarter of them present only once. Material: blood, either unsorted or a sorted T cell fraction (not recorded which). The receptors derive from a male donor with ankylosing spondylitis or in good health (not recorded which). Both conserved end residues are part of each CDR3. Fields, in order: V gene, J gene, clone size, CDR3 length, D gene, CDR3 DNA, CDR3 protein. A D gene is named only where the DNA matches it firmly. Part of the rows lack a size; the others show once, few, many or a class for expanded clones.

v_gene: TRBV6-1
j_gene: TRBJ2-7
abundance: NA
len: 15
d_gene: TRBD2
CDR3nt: TGTGCCAGCATCTCGGCGGGGGGCCTCCGGTACGAGCAGTACTTC
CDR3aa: CASISAGGLRYEQYF

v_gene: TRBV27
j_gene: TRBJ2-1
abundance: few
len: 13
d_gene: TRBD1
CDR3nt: TGTGCCAGCAAAGTAACAGGGGGCACTGAGCAGTTCTTC
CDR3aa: CASKVTGGTEQFF

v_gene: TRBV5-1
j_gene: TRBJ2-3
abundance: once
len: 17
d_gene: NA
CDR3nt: TGCGCCAGCAGCTTGGCCTGGCTAGCTTTTTCTCCAGATACGCAGTATTTT
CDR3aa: CASSLAWLAFSPDTQYF

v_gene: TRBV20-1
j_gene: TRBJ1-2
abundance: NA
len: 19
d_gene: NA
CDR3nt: TGCAGTGCTAGGCCATCGAGTGCAAGGGGTTTCGATAATAACTATGGCTACACCTTC
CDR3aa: CSARPSSARGFDNNYGYTF

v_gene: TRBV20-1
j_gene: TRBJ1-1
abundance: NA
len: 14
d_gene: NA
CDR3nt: TGCAGTGCTTCCCCGGGCAGCTACAACACTGAAGCTTTCTTT
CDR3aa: CSASPGSYNTEAFF

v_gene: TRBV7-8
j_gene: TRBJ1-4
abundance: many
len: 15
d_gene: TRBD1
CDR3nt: TGTGCCAGCAGCTCGCCGGGACAGGGGGCCGAAAAACTGTTTTTT
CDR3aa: CASSSPGQGAEKLFF

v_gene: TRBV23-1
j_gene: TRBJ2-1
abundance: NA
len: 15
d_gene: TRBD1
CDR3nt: TGCGCCAGCAGTCAACGACAGGGGGTACGCAATGAGCAGTTCTTC
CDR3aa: CASSQRQGVRNEQFF

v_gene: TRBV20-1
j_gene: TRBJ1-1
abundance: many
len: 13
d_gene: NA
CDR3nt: TGCAGTGCTAGCAACACAGGGAACACTGAAGCTTTCTTT
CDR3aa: CSASNTGNTEAFF

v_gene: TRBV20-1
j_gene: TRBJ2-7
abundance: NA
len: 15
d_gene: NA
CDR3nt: TGCAGTGCTAGAGATGGAACGGATCCCTCCTACGAGCAGTACTTC
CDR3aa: CSARDGTDPSYEQYF

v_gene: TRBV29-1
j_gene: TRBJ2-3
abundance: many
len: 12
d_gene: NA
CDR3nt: TGCAGCGTTCGAGTGGGGACAGATACGCAGTATTTT
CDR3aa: CSVRVGTDTQYF

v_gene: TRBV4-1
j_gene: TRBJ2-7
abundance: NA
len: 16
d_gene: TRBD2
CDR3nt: TGCGCCAGCAGCCAGGGGACTAGCGGGGGTGTACGCGAGCAGTACTTC
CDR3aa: CASSQGTSGGVREQYF

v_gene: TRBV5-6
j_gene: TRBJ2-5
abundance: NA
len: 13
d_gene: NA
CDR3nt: TGTGCCAGCAGCCGTACCAGCGTGGGGACCCAGTACTTC
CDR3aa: CASSRTSVGTQYF

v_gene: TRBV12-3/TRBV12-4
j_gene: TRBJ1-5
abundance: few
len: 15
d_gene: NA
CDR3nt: TGTGCCAGCAGTCCAGGACAAAGTTCTGGTCAGCCCCAGCATTTT
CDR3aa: CASSPGQSSGQPQHF

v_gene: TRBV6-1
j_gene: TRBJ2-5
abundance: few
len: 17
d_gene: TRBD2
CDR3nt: TGTGCCAGCAGTCCTAGAAGACTAGCGGGGGGCCAGCAGGCCCAGTACTTC
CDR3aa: CASSPRRLAGGQQAQYF

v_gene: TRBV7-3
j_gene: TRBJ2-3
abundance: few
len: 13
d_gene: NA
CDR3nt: TGTGCCAGCAGCTTCGACCGGGAGTCCGCGCAGTATTTT
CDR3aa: CASSFDRESAQYF

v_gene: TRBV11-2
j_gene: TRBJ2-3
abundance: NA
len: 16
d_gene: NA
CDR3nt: TGTGCCAGCAGCTCCCTCACCGGCAGATACGCAGGCACGCAGTATTTT
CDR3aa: CASSSLTGRYAGTQYF

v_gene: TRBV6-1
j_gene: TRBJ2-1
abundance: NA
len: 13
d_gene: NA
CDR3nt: TGTGCCACCGGGGGCTTTCAACACAATGAGCAGTTCTTC
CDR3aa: CATGGFQHNEQFF

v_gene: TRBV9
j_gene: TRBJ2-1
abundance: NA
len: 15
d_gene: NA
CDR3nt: TGTGCCAGCAGCGTAGACAGCGGCATATACAATGAGCAGTTCTTC
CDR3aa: CASSVDSGIYNEQFF

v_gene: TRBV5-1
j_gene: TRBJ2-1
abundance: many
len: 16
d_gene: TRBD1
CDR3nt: TGCGCCAGCAGCCGCCCGGGACAGGATCCCCACAATGAGCAGTTCTTC
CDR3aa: CASSRPGQDPHNEQFF

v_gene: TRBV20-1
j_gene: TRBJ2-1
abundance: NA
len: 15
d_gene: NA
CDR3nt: TGCAGTGCTAGATCCCCCTCCAAACTAGTTCCTGAGCAGTTCTTC
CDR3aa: CSARSPSKLVPEQFF

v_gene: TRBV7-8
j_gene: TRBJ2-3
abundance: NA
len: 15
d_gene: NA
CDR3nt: TGTGCCAGCAGCTTAAAAGCCTGGACCACAGATACGCAGTATTTT
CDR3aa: CASSLKAWTTDTQYF

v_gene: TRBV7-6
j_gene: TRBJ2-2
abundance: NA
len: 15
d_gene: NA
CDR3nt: TGTGCCAGCAGCTTGGAAGGGATTGACACCGGGGAGCTGTTTTTT
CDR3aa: CASSLEGIDTGELFF

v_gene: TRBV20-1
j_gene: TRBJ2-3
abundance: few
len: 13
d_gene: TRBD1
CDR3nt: TGCAGTGCTTTCAGGGGGAGCACAGATACGCAGTATTTT
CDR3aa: CSAFRGSTDTQYF